The 22 T cell receptor beta chains below all came from one sample that was sequenced in a study of identical twins. TCRdb re-called the 5' RACE reads with MiXCR, one entry per CDR3 protein. The sample holds a few hundred thousand distinct CDR3 sequences, roughly 9.5% seen once. The same sample was also used in a study of yellow fever vaccine responses in identical twins.

Sequencing was carried out using PBMCs. These receptor sequences come from a woman under 30 in good health.

This clonotype has more than one count but fewer than ten. The chain joins TRBV5-6 to TRBJ2-2; 11 nucleotides match TRBD1. CDR1 is SGHDT and CDR2 is YYEEEE in the germline V gene. The CDR3 is made up of 15 amino acids. V gave up 6 bases and J gave up 7 bases; unmatched junction bases: 8. The CDR3: CASTLGQGAGGELFF. DNA for the CDR3: TGTGCCAGCACCCTAGGACAGGGGGCTGGCGGGGAGCTGTTTTTT.

This clonotype occurred many times. This chain's CDR3 is CASSHLVGDHTDTQYF. DNA of the CDR3: TGTGCCAGCAGCCACCTGGTTGGGGACCACACAGATACGCAGTATTTT. V gene TRBV3-1 combines with J gene TRBJ2-3; D tentatively reads TRBD1 or TRBD2 (5 bases each). The CDR3 has 16 residues. Germline CDR1 is LGHDT and CDR2 is YNNKEL (reference sequence). Trimming removed 3 bases at V and 2 bases at J, with 15 bases between.

This clonotype appeared many times. The chain is built from TRBV12-3 or TRBV12-4 and TRBJ1-1; 11 bases line up with TRBD1. This CDR3 comprises 15 residues. J was trimmed by 0 bases and V by 6 bases; bases with no gene match: 3. The CDR3 spells CASRGQGGVNTEAFF. CDR3 nucleotides: TGTGCCAGCAGGGGACAGGGGGGAGTGAACACTGAAGCTTTCTTT.

This rearrangement joins TRBV27 to TRBJ2-7; 7 bases fit TRBD2. Unmatched junction bases numbered 11, after V lost 5 bases and J lost 4 bases. Germline loops: CDR1 MNHEY, CDR2 SMNVEV (reference sequence). The CDR3 totals 15 residues. Written as DNA, the CDR3 is TGTGCCAGCAGTCCCGGATCGGGAGGCGCATACGAGCAGTACTTC. It encodes CASSPGSGGAYEQYF.

This sequence joins TRBV20-1 and TRBJ2-7, with TRBD2 matching over 7 bases. CDR1 and CDR2 (germline): DFQATT, SNEGSKA (reference sequence). The CDR3 spans 13 residues. V gave up 6 bases and J gave up 3 bases; unmatched junction bases: 8. The CDR3 region has the DNA TGCAGTGCGGGGGGACTATCGAACTACGAGCAGTACTTC. Residues: CSAGGLSNYEQYF.

The V and J genes are TRBV28 and TRBJ2-5; D remains ambiguous. Germline CDR1 is MDHEN and CDR2 is SYDVKM. The length of the CDR3 is 11 residues. CDR3 nucleotide sequence: TGTGTCATAAGGGTGGAAGAGACCCAGTACTTC. Residues: CVIRVEETQYF.

The chain has TRBV20-1 and TRBJ2-7; D is perhaps TRBD2 (5 bases). CDR3 length: 16 amino acids. Germline assignment: CDR1 DFQATT and CDR2 SNEGSKA (reference sequence). Trimming took off 1 base at V and 7 bases at J, with 23 bases between the two ends. CDR3 protein: CSARGRPGSETGEQYF. The CDR3 DNA sequence: TGCAGTGCTAGAGGGAGACCGGGATCGGAGACGGGTGAGCAGTACTTC.

V usage is TRBV29-1 and J usage is TRBJ2-1; the D is unclear. Per the germline V gene, CDR1 is SQVTM and CDR2 is ANQGSEA. CDR3 length equals 11 residues. V was cut by 3 bases and J by 9 bases, with 9 bases left in between. The CDR3 DNA sequence: TGCAGCGTTGATTGGGTGGGTGAGCAGTTCTTC. It translates to CSVDWVGEQFF.

This CDR3 reads CATLGHNEQFF. The CDR3 DNA is TGTGCCACCTTGGGCCACAATGAGCAGTTCTTC. V and J are TRBV24-1 and TRBJ2-1; no reliable D call. The CDR3 contains 11 residues. The germline V gene encodes CDR1 KGHDR and CDR2 SFDVKD. V was clipped by 9 bases and J by 5 bases, with 7 bases between them.

The chain links TRBV7-9 to TRBJ2-4; possible D gene TRBD1, 5 bases. The CDR3 extends over 17 amino acids. V lost 4 bases, J lost 0 bases, and 16 bases lay in between. Germline loops: CDR1 SEHNR, CDR2 FQNEAQ (reference sequence). CDR3 region: CASSSLPEQEAKNIQYF. The CDR3 DNA reads as TGTGCCAGCAGCTCCCTCCCCGAACAGGAAGCCAAAAACATTCAGTACTTC.

This clonotype has a handful of counts. The J gene is TRBJ2-7, the V gene TRBV6-5; the match to TRBD2 covers 10 bases. V lost 4 bases and J lost 3; bases outside the gene matches: 9. The germline CDR1 and CDR2 sequences are MNHEY and SVGAGI. The CDR3 contains 16 residues. The CDR3 DNA sequence: TGTGCCAGCAGTTCCTTACTTAGCGGGGGGTTCTACGAGCAGTACTTC. Residues: CASSSLLSGGFYEQYF.

There are a few counts of this clonotype. This chain uses TRBV7-9 with TRBJ2-5; D call uncertain. The CDR3 contains 15 residues. The V gene's germline CDR1 is SEHNR and CDR2 FQNEAQ (reference sequence). Trimming stripped 1 base from V and 5 bases from J, with 14 bases between. CDR3 coding DNA: TGTGCCAGCAGCTTAGACGGCTCCTCAAGTGAGACCCAGTACTTC. Protein product: CASSLDGSSSETQYF.

This clonotype showed up just a few times. The chain combines TRBV28 with TRBJ2-7; 9 positions agree with TRBD2. The CDR3 totals 14 residues. With 2 bases clipped from V and 6 bases from J, the junction kept 5 bases outside the gene matches. Germline V gene lookup returns CDR1 MDHEN and CDR2 SYDVKM. The chain's CDR3 is CASSLSSGSPEQYF. Written as DNA, the CDR3 is TGTGCCAGCAGTTTAAGTAGCGGGAGTCCCGAGCAGTACTTC.

This sequence joins TRBV10-2 and TRBJ2-7; no clear D. Trimming left V 0 bases short and J 2 bases short, with 8 bases between. Germline V lookup: CDR1 WSHSY, CDR2 SAAADI. CDR3 length equals 14 residues. The CDR3: CASSESNTAYEQYF. The CDR3 nucleotides are TGCGCCAGCAGTGAGTCAAACACGGCCTACGAGCAGTACTTC.

There are many counts of this clonotype. CDR3 nucleotide sequence: TGCAGCGTTGCGGATAGGTCGGACTATGGCTACACCTTC. Translation: CSVADRSDYGYTF. The chain has TRBV29-1 and TRBJ1-2; D gene ambiguous. There are 13 residues in the CDR3. V was clipped by 4 bases and J by 3 bases, with 12 bases between them. Germline V lookup: CDR1 SQVTM, CDR2 ANQGSEA.

This clonotype was seen more than once but under ten times. The chain links TRBV5-1 to TRBJ2-2, with 11 positions matching TRBD2. This CDR3 region has 16 residues. The J segment lost 4 bases and the V segment lost 6 bases, leaving 8 bases of the junction unmatched. Germline V lookup: CDR1 SGHRS, CDR2 YFSETQ. The CDR3 nucleotides are TGCGCCAGCACCCTCCCACTAGCGGGAGTCACCGGGGAGCTGTTTTTT. Residues: CASTLPLAGVTGELFF.

V is TRBV20-1 and J is TRBJ1-6; D remains unclear. The germline gives CDR1 DFQATT, CDR2 SNEGSKA (reference sequence). This CDR3 spans 14 amino acids. Trimming removed 2 bases at V and 6 bases at J, with 11 bases between. The CDR3 reads CSARRDNLNSPLHF. As DNA, the CDR3 is TGCAGTGCTAGAAGAGACAACCTTAATTCACCCCTCCACTTT.

This chain uses TRBV5-1 with TRBJ2-7; D gene ambiguous. The CDR3 runs to 13 residues. Trimming left V 0 bases short and J 4 bases short, with 8 bases between. The V gene's germline CDR1 is SGHRS and CDR2 YFSETQ. CDR3 sequence: CASSLVTQYEQYF. CDR3 bases: TGCGCCAGCAGCTTGGTTACACAGTACGAGCAGTACTTC.

The chain carries TRBV7-9 and TRBJ2-7; the match to TRBD1 covers 10 bases. CDR3 size: 14 residues. The junction had 6 bases not matched to a gene; V was cut back by 5 bases and J by 5 bases. Per germline, CDR1 SEHNR and CDR2 FQNEAQ (reference sequence). The CDR3 loop reads CASSDRGPQDEQYF. The DNA for the CDR3 is TGTGCCAGCAGCGACAGGGGGCCCCAGGACGAGCAGTACTTC.

This clonotype was observed a few times. The chain has TRBV2 and TRBJ2-7; weak D call: TRBD1 (5 bases). The V end was cut by 10 bases, the J end by 2 bases, with 15 bases between. The CDR3 length is 13 residues. Germline V gives CDR1 SNHLY, CDR2 FYNNEI. This chain's CDR3 is CAIELQGPYEQYF. DNA for the CDR3: TGTGCCATCGAGCTTCAGGGCCCCTACGAGCAGTACTTC.

This rearrangement joins TRBV19 to TRBJ2-1, with 11 bases lining up with TRBD2. The V gene's germline CDR1 is LNHDA and CDR2 SQIVND (reference sequence). J gave up 6 bases and V 4 bases, and 8 bases lay outside the gene matches. The CDR3 is made up of 16 amino acids. For the CDR3, the DNA is TGTGCCAGTAGTACCTCCAAGGGGACTAGCGGCAATGAGCAGTTCTTC. It yields the protein CASSTSKGTSGNEQFF.

This clonotype was recorded at least ten times. The chain couples TRBV6-2 or TRBV6-3 to TRBJ2-1; the D gene is possibly TRBD2 (5 bases). This CDR3 contains 15 residues. V lost 2 bases and J 8 bases, leaving 16 bases between the germline ends. Germline V gene lookup returns CDR1 MNHEY and CDR2 SVGEGT. CDR3 DNA: TGTGCCAGCAGTTACCTGATTCGGGTGCGGGATGAGCAGTTCTTC. It yields the protein CASSYLIRVRDEQFF.